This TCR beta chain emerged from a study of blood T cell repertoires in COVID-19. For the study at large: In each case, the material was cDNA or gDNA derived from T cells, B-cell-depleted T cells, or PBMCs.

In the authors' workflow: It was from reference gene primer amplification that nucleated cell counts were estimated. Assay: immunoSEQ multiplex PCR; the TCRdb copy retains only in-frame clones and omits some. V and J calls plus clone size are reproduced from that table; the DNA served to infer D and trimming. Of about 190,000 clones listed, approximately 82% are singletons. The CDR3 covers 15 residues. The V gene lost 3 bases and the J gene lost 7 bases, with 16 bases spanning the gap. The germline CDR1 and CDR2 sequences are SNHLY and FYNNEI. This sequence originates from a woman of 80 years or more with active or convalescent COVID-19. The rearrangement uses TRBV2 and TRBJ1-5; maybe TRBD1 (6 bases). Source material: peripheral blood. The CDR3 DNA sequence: TGTGCCAGCAGTGACAGGGGTAGCAGTACACAGCCCCAGCATTTT. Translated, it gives CASSDRGSSTQPQHF.